This is a list of T cell receptor beta chains from one sample in a study of cytomegalovirus exposure and HLA in healthy donors. The table came from immunoSEQ multiplex PCR; TCRdb's copy has only in-frame clones and leaves some out. The table has 170,000 or so clones, 75% to 85% seen once. Sequences were obtained from PBMCs. The receptors were gathered from a man between 45 and 60 years old in good health and CMV-seropositive. The CDR3 runs from the conserved cysteine through the conserved F or W. D genes are given only for firm matches. Clone size is stated in some rows and not others, as once, few, many or a class when expanded.

D: TRBD2; length: 15; V: TRBV6-6; J: TRBJ2-5; size: -; CDR3: CASSYTGLAQETQYF; DNA: TGTGCCAGCAGTTACACGGGACTAGCCCAAGAGACCCAGTACTTC
D: TRBD1; length: 15; V: TRBV4-2; J: TRBJ2-7; size: -; CDR3: CASSQAGTGGYEQYF; DNA: TGTGCCAGCAGCCAAGCCGGGACAGGCGGCTACGAGCAGTACTTC
D: TRBD1; length: 14; V: TRBV7-9; J: TRBJ1-1; size: -; CDR3: CASSLVVGDSEAFF; DNA: TGTGCCAGCAGCTTGGTGGTTGGGGACAGTGAAGCTTTCTTT
D: -; length: 16; V: TRBV11-3; J: TRBJ2-1; size: -; CDR3: CASSHRLEGLYNEQFF; DNA: TGTGCCAGCAGCCACAGACTAGAGGGCCTCTACAATGAGCAGTTCTTC
D: TRBD1; length: 13; V: TRBV2; J: TRBJ2-7; size: -; CDR3: CAAYRTGPHEQYF; DNA: TGTGCCGCTTATAGGACAGGCCCCCACGAGCAGTACTTC
D: TRBD1; length: 17; V: TRBV5-6; J: TRBJ1-1; size: -; CDR3: CASSLRAPYRGSEGAFF; DNA: TGTGCCAGCAGCTTGAGGGCCCCCTACAGGGGGAGCGAGGGGGCTTTCTTT
D: TRBD1; length: 11; V: TRBV20-1; J: TRBJ2-7; size: -; CDR3: CSAMTGDLQYF; DNA: TGCAGTGCTATGACAGGGGACCTTCAGTACTTC
D: TRBD1; length: 13; V: TRBV10-3; J: TRBJ2-7; size: once; CDR3: CAISGAGGYEQYF; DNA: TGTGCCATCAGTGGGGCAGGGGGATACGAGCAGTACTTC
D: -; length: 15; V: TRBV7-9; J: TRBJ1-3; size: -; CDR3: CASGPRGTSGNTIYF; DNA: TGTGCCAGCGGCCCCCGGGGAACTTCTGGAAACACCATATATTTT
D: TRBD2; length: 16; V: TRBV14; J: TRBJ2-3; size: -; CDR3: CASSPFGGGTTDTQYF; DNA: TGTGCCAGCAGCCCCTTTGGGGGAGGGACCACAGATACGCAGTATTTT
D: -; length: 13; V: TRBV10-2; J: TRBJ1-4; size: -; CDR3: CASRGATNEKLFF; DNA: TGCGCCAGCCGGGGGGCAACTAATGAAAAACTGTTTTTT
D: -; length: 15; V: TRBV11-2; J: TRBJ1-4; size: few; CDR3: CASSFTRGSDEKLFF; DNA: TGTGCCAGCAGCTTTACCAGGGGATCGGATGAAAAACTGTTTTTT
D: TRBD2; length: 19; V: TRBV11-1; J: TRBJ2-3; size: -; CDR3: CASSSEFPPGAGGIDTQYF; DNA: TGTGCCAGCAGCTCCGAGTTCCCCCCGGGCGCGGGGGGAATAGATACGCAGTATTTT
D: -; length: 13; V: TRBV27; J: TRBJ1-6; size: -; CDR3: CASSFRRNSPLHF; DNA: TGTGCCAGCAGTTTTCGCAGAAATTCACCCCTCCACTTT
D: TRBD2; length: 16; V: TRBV9; J: TRBJ2-1; size: -; CDR3: CASSARTSGPYNEQFF; DNA: TGTGCCAGCAGCGCCCGGACTAGCGGCCCCTACAATGAGCAGTTCTTC
D: -; length: 15; V: TRBV5-4; J: TRBJ1-1; size: -; CDR3: CASSLGAGLGTEAFF; DNA: TGTGCCAGCAGCTTGGGTGCGGGGCTTGGCACTGAAGCTTTCTTT
D: TRBD1; length: 14; V: TRBV7-6; J: TRBJ2-1; size: -; CDR3: CASSLRQGYNEQFF; DNA: TGTGCCAGCAGCTTACGACAGGGGTACAATGAGCAGTTCTTC